This T cell receptor (beta chain) was documented in a study of shared clonotypes between healthy human individuals. The length of the CDR3 is 14 residues. Germline V gene data show CDR1 as MNHNY and CDR2 as SVGAGI (reference sequence). V lost 6 bases to trimming and J lost 3 bases, with 12 bases between them. Sequenced by immunoSEQ multiplex PCR; TCRdb stores in-frame clones only, minus some. The sample has 2 million to 3 million clones, approximately 93% seen once. Sequenced sample: naive CD4+ T cells from PBMCs. The subset here: CD45RA+ positively selected. The gene calls are TRBV6-6 and TRBJ1-5; D is perhaps TRBD1 (5 bases). This TCR was recovered from a man between 18 and 35 years old in good health. Some clones in this sample may be carry-over from other donors' samples. The CDR3 nucleotides read TGTGCCAGCAGGCCAGACAGTCTCAATCAGCCCCAGCATTTT. This sequence encodes CASRPDSLNQPQHF.